The entry below gives a single TCR beta chain sequence along with its context. The antigen remains undetermined. This entry is derived from a study of T cell responses to AZD1222 COVID-19 vaccine. Whole-study results and caveats: Receipt of two AZD1222 doses was followed by a rise in Spike-specific TCR breadth and depth. Sampling that yielded the repertoires occurred only after the peak T cell response. Vaccine-related CD4 TCRs covered spike, predominating at 160-218 and 743-854. Females outnumbered males among donors, who were mostly white British; clonal diversity was possibly underestimated.

Germline loops: CDR1 SGHKS, CDR2 YYEKEE (reference sequence). This CDR3 is 15 amino acids long. Between the trimmed V and J ends, which lost 5 bases and 3 bases, there was a span of 18 bases. Only in-frame clones appear in the TCRdb table, and some are missing; sequencing was by immunoSEQ multiplex PCR. The data show around 120,000 clones, 90% to 95% seen once. The clonotype was recovered from an adult who received the AZD1222 COVID-19 vaccine. The source was peripheral blood, collected 28 days after the second AZD1222 dose. The chain is built from TRBV5-5 and TRBJ2-7, with D tentatively TRBD1 (5 bases). The CDR3 loop is CASRYGQESRYEQYF. CDR3 in DNA: TGTGCCAGCAGATATGGACAAGAGAGTCGCTACGAGCAGTACTTC. The full variable domain, in which reference TRBV5-5 and TRBJ2-7 provide the parts outside the CDR3, is DAGVTQSPTHLIKTRGQQVTLRCSPISGHKSVSWYQQVLGQGPQFIFQYYEKEERGRGNFPDRFSARQFPNYSSELNVNALLLGDSALYLCASRYGQESRYEQYFGPGTRLTVT.